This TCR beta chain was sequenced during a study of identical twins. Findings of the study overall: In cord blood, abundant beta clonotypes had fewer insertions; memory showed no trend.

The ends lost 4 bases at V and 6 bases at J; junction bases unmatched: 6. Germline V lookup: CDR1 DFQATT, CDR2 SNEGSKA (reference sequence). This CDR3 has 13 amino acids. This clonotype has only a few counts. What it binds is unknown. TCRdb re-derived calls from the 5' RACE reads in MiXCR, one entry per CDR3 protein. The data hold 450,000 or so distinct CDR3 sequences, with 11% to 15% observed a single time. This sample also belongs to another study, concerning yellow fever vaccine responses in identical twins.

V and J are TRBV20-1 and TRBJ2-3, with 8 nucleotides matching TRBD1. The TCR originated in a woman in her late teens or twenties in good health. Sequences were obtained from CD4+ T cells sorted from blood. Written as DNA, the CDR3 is TGCAGTGCTATTCAGGGGGCATTTGATACGCAGTATTTT. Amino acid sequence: CSAIQGAFDTQYF.